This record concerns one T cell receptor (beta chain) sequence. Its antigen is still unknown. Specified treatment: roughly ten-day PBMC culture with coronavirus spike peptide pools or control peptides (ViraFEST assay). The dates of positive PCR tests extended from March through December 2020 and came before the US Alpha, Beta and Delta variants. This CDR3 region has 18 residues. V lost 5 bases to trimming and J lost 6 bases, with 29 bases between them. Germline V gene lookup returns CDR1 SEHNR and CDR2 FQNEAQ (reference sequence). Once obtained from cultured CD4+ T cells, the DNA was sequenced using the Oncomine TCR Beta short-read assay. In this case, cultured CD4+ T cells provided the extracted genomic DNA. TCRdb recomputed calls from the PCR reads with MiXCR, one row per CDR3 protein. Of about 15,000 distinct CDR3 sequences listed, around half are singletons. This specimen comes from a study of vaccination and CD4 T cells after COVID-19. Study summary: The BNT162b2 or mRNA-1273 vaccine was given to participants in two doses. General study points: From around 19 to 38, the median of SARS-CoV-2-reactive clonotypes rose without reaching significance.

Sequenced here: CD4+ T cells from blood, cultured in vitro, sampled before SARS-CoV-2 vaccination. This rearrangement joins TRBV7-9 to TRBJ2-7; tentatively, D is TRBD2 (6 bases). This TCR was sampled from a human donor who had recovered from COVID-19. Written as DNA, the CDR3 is TGTGCCAGCAGCCCACGTCTTGAGGCGGGACCGCACGGGCGCGAGCAGTACTTC. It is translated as CASSPRLEAGPHGREQYF.